This T cell receptor beta chain was identified during a study of sequential checkpoint blockade in melanoma. The overall study: Arm A got nivolumab then ipilimumab; arm B the reverse, 1:1. Both treatment sequences were followed by maintenance nivolumab.

Documented treatment: randomized to nivolumab then ipilimumab (arm A) or the reverse (arm B). CDR3 size: 15 residues. Germline V CDR1 and CDR2: SGHTA, FQGNSA. Germline trimming cut 4 bases from V and 10 bases from J; bases unmatched to any gene: 8. TCRdb keeps only in-frame clones here, not all; method: immunoSEQ multiplex PCR. The sample includes over 30,000 clones, 70% to 90% of them seen just once. The TCR was taken from a human donor with melanoma. Sequenced here: CD8+ T cells sorted from blood (inferred from file names), sampled from a patient given nivolumab and ipilimumab in sequence. The chain couples TRBV7-2 to TRBJ1-6; 9 nucleotides line up with TRBD1. The CDR3 region is CASSSGGTGQSPLHF. DNA for the CDR3: TGTGCCAGCAGCTCGGGAGGGACAGGGCAATCACCCCTCCACTTT.